Below are 32 T cell receptor beta chains sequenced from a single sample in a study of Ad26.COV2.S vaccination and SARS-CoV-2 variants. Documented treatment: roughly 19 received Ad26.COV2.S at low or high dose, single or two shots; about 5 received placebo; per-sample allocation not given. Samples were taken on day 63 after the first vaccine or placebo injection. The table came from immunoSEQ multiplex PCR; TCRdb's copy has only in-frame clones and leaves some out. The repertoire consists of some 480,000 clones, with around nine tenths occurring once and the leading ten covering roughly 12%. The sequenced sample was peripheral blood, obtained in a trial of Ad26.COV2.S vaccine versus placebo. The source of these receptors is a person between 18 and 59 years old who received the Ad26.COV2.S COVID-19 vaccine or a placebo.

The table lists this clone with a count of one. This chain connects TRBV28 to TRBJ1-1; D unclear. Trimming stripped 1 base from V and 4 bases from J, with 1 base between. This CDR3 is built from 11 residues. From germline, CDR1 is MDHEN and CDR2 SYDVKM. CDR3 sequence (DNA): TGTGCCAGCAGTTTATCCACTGAAGCTTTCTTT. Encoded protein: CASSLSTEAFF.

The gene calls are TRBV6-2 or TRBV6-3 and TRBJ2-1, with 10 bases matching TRBD2. J lost 1 base, V lost 3 bases, and 0 bases had no gene match. The length of the CDR3 is 15 residues. The germline CDR1 and CDR2 sequences are MNHEY and SVGEGT. This CDR3 is CASSYSGRSYNEQFF. The CDR3 DNA sequence: TGTGCCAGCAGTTATAGCGGGAGGTCCTACAATGAGCAGTTCTTC.

The genes are TRBV5-4 and TRBJ2-1, with a tentative D call TRBD2 (7 bases). The CDR3 is 15 residues long. Germline CDR1 and CDR2: SGHNT and YYREEE (reference sequence). The V and J ends lost 3 bases and 7 bases respectively, with 17 bases between them. DNA for the CDR3: TGTGCCAGCAGCTCCCCGGGGGGCCTCGGGAATGAGCAGTTCTTC. It is translated as CASSSPGGLGNEQFF.

This clone was seen a single time. The chain uses TRBV5-1 and TRBJ1-2, with TRBD1 identical over 8 bases. Germline lookup yields CDR1 SGHRS and CDR2 YFSETQ. The CDR3 is 14 residues long. Losses at the gene ends were 1 base for V and 5 bases for J; bases not matched to a gene: 4. Here the CDR3 reads CASSLIQGGYGYTF. The CDR3 coding sequence is TGCGCCAGCAGCTTGATACAGGGGGGGTATGGCTACACCTTC.

This rearrangement joins TRBV6-5 to TRBJ1-2, with TRBD1 as a possible D gene (5 bases). Germline loops: CDR1 MNHEY, CDR2 SVGAGI. Trimming cost V 4 bases and J 5 bases, with 8 bases left between them. The CDR3 is 12 amino acids. The chain's CDR3 is CASSSQVYGYTF. CDR3 DNA sequence: TGTGCCAGCAGTTCACAGGTTTATGGCTACACCTTC.

The chain recombines TRBV11-2 with TRBJ1-1, with D uncertain. The length of the CDR3 is 10 residues. V shed 1 base and J shed 11 bases, with 5 bases lying between them. Germline lookup yields CDR1 SGHAT and CDR2 FQNNGV. CDR3 sequence reads: CASSLVWAFF. CDR3 DNA: TGTGCCAGCAGCTTAGTGTGGGCTTTCTTT. The whole variable domain, remainder taken from reference TRBV11-2 and TRBJ1-1, is EAGVAQSPRYKIIEKRQSVAFWCNPISGHATLYWYQQILGQGPKLLIQFQNNGVVDDSQLPKDRFSAERLKGVDSTLKIQPAKLEDSAVYLCASSLVWAFFGQGTRLTVV.

The chain employs TRBV9 and TRBJ1-5; 8 bases agree with TRBD1. The CDR3 length is 15 residues. J lost 0 bases, V lost 4 bases, and 3 bases had no gene match. Germline assignment: CDR1 SGDLS and CDR2 YYNGEE. The CDR3 sequence is CASSPGGTSNQPQHF. CDR3 nucleotides: TGTGCCAGCAGCCCAGGGGGCACTAGCAATCAGCCCCAGCATTTT.

This sequence joins TRBV15 and TRBJ2-1; D call uncertain. V lost 3 bases and J lost 1, with 13 bases in between. This CDR3 comprises 16 residues. Germline V gene lookup returns CDR1 LNHNV and CDR2 YYDKDF (reference sequence). This CDR3 reads CATSSPASKSYNEQFF. CDR3 nucleotide sequence: TGTGCCACCAGCAGCCCGGCATCCAAATCCTACAATGAGCAGTTCTTC.

The rearrangement joins TRBV5-4 to TRBJ2-4; D perhaps matches TRBD2 (5 bases). The germline V gene encodes CDR1 SGHNT and CDR2 YYREEE (reference sequence). V was shortened by 2 bases and J by 5 bases, with 14 bases between the two germline ends. The CDR3 sequence is 15 residues long. Here the CDR3 reads CASSFGSVGENIQYF. CDR3 DNA sequence: TGTGCCAGCAGCTTCGGGTCGGTCGGGGAAAACATTCAGTACTTC.

Notes on this clone: Within the sample, other DNA sequences also encode this same CDR3. CDR3 nucleotide sequence: TGTGCCAGCAGTTTGATTGGGAACACTGAAGCTTTCTTT. Protein sequence: CASSLIGNTEAFF. The V and J genes are TRBV28 and TRBJ1-1; no reliable D call. This CDR3 has 13 amino acids. Per the germline V gene, CDR1 is MDHEN and CDR2 is SYDVKM. Deletions cut 3 bases from V and 1 base from J, with 6 bases between.

This clone was observed a single time. The chain carries TRBV7-2 and TRBJ1-2; D might be TRBD1 (6 bases). This CDR3 contains 14 residues. Germline CDR1 SGHTA, CDR2 FQGNSA. Trimming removed 0 bases from V and 9 bases from J, with 14 bases in between. CDR3 amino acids: CASSLAGQPLSYTF. CDR3 bases: TGTGCCAGCAGCTTAGCAGGACAGCCTCTAAGCTACACCTTC. Looking up the rest from reference TRBV7-2 and TRBJ1-2 gives the full variable domain: GAGVSQSPSNKVTEKGKDVELRCDPISGHTALYWYRQSLGQGLEFLIYFQGNSAPDKSGLPSDRFSAERTGGSVSTLTIQRTQQEDSAVYLCASSLAGQPLSYTFGSGTRLTVV.

To note about this clone: Distinct nucleotide sequences in the sample also encode this CDR3. In DNA form, the CDR3 reads TGTGCCAGCAGGGGGGGGTCCTACGAGCAGTACTTC. Translation gives CASRGGSYEQYF. The rearrangement links TRBV2 to TRBJ2-7, with 7 bases aligning to TRBD2. Trimming removed 6 bases from V and 1 base from J; junction bases left unmatched: 0. Germline CDR1 is SNHLY and CDR2 is FYNNEI. This CDR3 is built from 12 residues.

The chain employs TRBV7-2 and TRBJ2-7, with D unclear. V was clipped by 1 base and J by 0 bases, with 13 bases between them. This CDR3 contains 16 residues. Germline CDR1 SGHTA, CDR2 FQGNSA. The CDR3 DNA reads TGTGCCAGCAGCTTAGAAGGTACGCGAAACTCCTACGAGCAGTACTTC. It encodes CASSLEGTRNSYEQYF.

The chain joins TRBV28 to TRBJ1-2; 9 bases agree with TRBD1. Germline CDR1 and CDR2: MDHEN and SYDVKM. The V and J ends lost 4 bases and 8 bases, in that order; junction bases with no gene match: 14. This CDR3 has 16 amino acids. The CDR3 DNA is TGTGCCAGCAGTTCGGAGACAGGGGGAGTTGGCGGCGGCTACACCTTC. Protein product: CASSSETGGVGGGYTF.

The chain combines TRBV19 with TRBJ1-5; D perhaps matches TRBD1 (5 bases). The V gene's germline CDR1 is LNHDA and CDR2 SQIVND (reference sequence). V was cut by 8 bases and J by 2 bases, with 13 bases left in between. The CDR3 covers 14 residues. The CDR3 sequence: CASAGFGGNQPQHF. The CDR3 nucleotides read TGTGCCAGTGCAGGGTTCGGTGGCAATCAGCCCCAGCATTTT. The entire variable domain, with the rest obtained from reference TRBV19 and TRBJ1-5, is as follows: DGGITQSPKYLFRKEGQNVTLSCEQNLNHDAMYWYRQDPGQGLRLIYYSQIVNDFQKGDIAEGYSVSREKKESFPLTVTSAQKNPTAFYLCASAGFGGNQPQHFGDGTRLSIL.

The chain combines TRBV2 with TRBJ1-2, with D perhaps matching TRBD1 (6 bases). Germline V CDR1 and CDR2: SNHLY, FYNNEI. This CDR3 is 16 amino acids long. V lost 6 bases and J 4 bases, leaving 21 bases between the germline ends. The CDR3 loop is CASRTGDTPAAYGYTF. DNA for the CDR3: TGTGCCAGCAGGACTGGGGACACGCCCGCGGCCTATGGCTACACCTTC.

V gene TRBV3-1 (or the pseudogene TRBV3-2) combines with J gene TRBJ1-1, with D hard to call. CDR1 is LGHDT and CDR2 is YNNKEL in the germline V gene (reference sequence). The CDR3 has 13 amino acids. Deletions cut 6 bases from V and 1 base from J, with 9 bases between. This CDR3 reads CASSLVPNTEAFF. CDR3 DNA sequence: TGTGCCAGCAGTCTCGTCCCGAACACTGAAGCTTTCTTT.

The chain has TRBV15 and TRBJ1-1; D is unclear. This CDR3 has 13 residues. With 5 bases removed from V and 6 bases from J, the gap between germline ends came to 13 bases. CDR1 and CDR2 (germline): LNHNV, YYDKDF (reference sequence). As DNA, the CDR3 is TGTGCCACCAGCCCACGACGAACGGCTGAAGCTTTCTTT. Translated, it gives CATSPRRTAEAFF.

The CDR3 sequence: CASSFPGKGGTEAFF. The CDR3 coding sequence is TGTGCCAGCAGTTTCCCAGGGAAAGGAGGCACTGAAGCTTTCTTT. The genes are TRBV6-2 or TRBV6-3 and TRBJ1-1; D perhaps matches TRBD1 (5 bases). The CDR3 spans 15 residues. V was pared by 4 bases and J by 4 bases, with 16 bases between. In germline, CDR1 is MNHEY, CDR2 SVGEGT.

The rearrangement joins TRBV12-5 to TRBJ1-4; 8 bases line up with TRBD1. Germline V gene lookup returns CDR1 LGHNT and CDR2 FRNRAP. The V and J ends lost 3 bases and 0 bases, in that order; junction bases with no gene match: 24. The CDR3 spans 23 residues. The chain's CDR3 is CASGFPLDRVKFPRPATNEKLFF. For the CDR3, the DNA is TGTGCTAGTGGTTTCCCGTTGGACAGGGTAAAGTTTCCTAGACCTGCAACTAATGAAAAACTGTTTTTT.

The V gene is TRBV28, the J gene TRBJ2-7; D assignment may be TRBD1 or TRBD2 (6 bases each). Germline lookup yields CDR1 MDHEN and CDR2 SYDVKM. The CDR3 is 14 residues long. V was cut by 2 bases and J by 11 bases, with 19 bases left in between. CDR3 sequence reads: CASSLPGGGITEYF. For the CDR3, the DNA is TGTGCCAGCAGTTTACCTGGAGGGGGGATCACGGAGTACTTC.

The chain uses TRBV5-1 and TRBJ2-1; 11 nucleotides line up with TRBD2. Germline-derived CDR1 and CDR2 are SGHRS and YFSETQ. CDR3 length: 16 residues. The V gene end was trimmed by 0 bases and the J gene end by 5 bases; junction bases not matched to a gene: 4. CDR3 nucleotides: TGCGCCAGCAGCTTGGAGACTAGCGGGATCGACAATGAGCAGTTCTTC. This gives the protein CASSLETSGIDNEQFF.

This chain links TRBV2 with TRBJ1-4; 9 positions match TRBD1. After removal of 6 bases from V and 7 bases from J, the junction contained 9 bases not matched to a gene. The CDR3 runs to 15 residues. Germline V lookup: CDR1 SNHLY, CDR2 FYNNEI. CDR3 sequence: CASSETQGAGEKLFF. In DNA, the CDR3 is TGTGCCAGCAGCGAAACACAGGGGGCAGGTGAAAAACTGTTTTTT.

The chain joins TRBV28 to TRBJ1-2; D is ambiguous. Germline CDR1 is MDHEN and CDR2 is SYDVKM. Trimming removed 3 bases at V and 7 bases at J, with 12 bases between. The CDR3 totals 13 residues. CDR3 coding DNA: TGTGCCAGCAGTTTGATTTGGCAATCTGGCTACACCTTC. Its translation: CASSLIWQSGYTF.

The rearrangement links TRBV29-1 to TRBJ2-4; weak D call: TRBD1 (6 bases). Deletions cut 0 bases from V and 0 bases from J, with 15 bases between. The CDR3 loop spans 17 amino acids. The germline CDR1 and CDR2 sequences are SQVTM and ANQGSEA. The CDR3 loop reads CSVEDEGDLGAKNIQYF. The CDR3 DNA is TGCAGCGTTGAAGATGAGGGGGACCTAGGAGCCAAAAACATTCAGTACTTC.

The rearrangement uses TRBV29-1 and TRBJ2-6, with D possibly being TRBD2 (6 bases). The CDR3 has 19 amino acids. Trimming pared 0 bases from V and 3 bases from J, leaving 21 bases between. Germline V gives CDR1 SQVTM, CDR2 ANQGSEA. The CDR3 sequence: CSVEEAGRSISGGANVLTF. The CDR3 nucleotides are TGCAGCGTTGAAGAGGCGGGACGGTCTATAAGCGGTGGGGCCAACGTCCTGACTTTC.

The chain combines TRBV11-2 with TRBJ2-6; no clear D. The germline V gene encodes CDR1 SGHAT and CDR2 FQNNGV. Between the trimmed V and J ends, which lost 0 bases and 1 base, there was a span of 7 bases. CDR3 length: 16 amino acids. The CDR3 loop is CASSLDRVSGANVLTF. The DNA of the CDR3 is TGTGCCAGCAGCTTAGATAGGGTTTCTGGGGCCAACGTCCTGACTTTC.

The chain combines TRBV18 with TRBJ1-3, with 7 bases aligning to TRBD1. Unmatched junction bases numbered 3, after V lost 1 base and J lost 6 bases. The CDR3 runs 14 residues. CDR1 and CDR2 (germline): KGHSH, LQKENI. CDR3 region: CASSPRQGVNTIYF. CDR3 bases: TGTGCCAGCTCACCACGGCAGGGGGTAAACACCATATATTTT.

The V gene is TRBV27, the J gene TRBJ2-2; 9 nucleotides line up with TRBD2. The junction had 11 bases not matched to a gene; V was cut back by 5 bases and J by 4 bases. CDR1 and CDR2 from the germline V gene are MNHEY and SMNVEV (reference sequence). CDR3 length: 17 amino acids. Written as DNA, the CDR3 is TGTGCCAGCAGTCTCCCCCCGCCTAGCGGGGTCACCGGGGAGCTGTTTTTT. Translation: CASSLPPPSGVTGELFF.

This rearrangement joins TRBV4-3 to TRBJ1-1; D ambiguous. The V gene lost 4 bases and the J gene lost 4 bases, with 10 bases spanning the gap. This CDR3 is 13 amino acids long. The germline CDR1 and CDR2 sequences are LGHNA and YSLEER. CDR3 sequence (DNA): TGCGCCAGCAGCCCCCGTCGAGGCACTGAAGCTTTCTTT. Amino acid sequence: CASSPRRGTEAFF.

This clone was detected once. The V call is TRBV6-5, the J call TRBJ2-2; 10 nucleotides align to TRBD1. The trim removed 4 bases at V and 5 bases at J, leaving 4 bases unmatched. This CDR3 is built from 15 residues. From germline, CDR1 is MNHEY and CDR2 SVGAGI. The CDR3 DNA reads as TGTGCCAGCAGTTGGGGACAGGGGAGGACCGGGGAGCTGTTTTTT. Amino acids: CASSWGQGRTGELFF.

This clone has only one observation. A junction end diverges from the germline sequence, so it may reflect a read error. In the same sample, other DNA sequences code for this CDR3. V usage is TRBV6-1 and J usage is TRBJ1-3; no clear D gene. The CDR3 covers 14 residues. CDR1 and CDR2 (germline): MNHNS, SASEGT. CDR3 sequence (DNA): TGTGCCAGCAGCGAAGGAGCCTCTGGAAACACCATATATTTT. Translated, it gives CASSEGASGNTIYF.